This paragraph reports one T cell receptor beta chain. TCRdb keeps only in-frame clones here, not all; method: immunoSEQ multiplex PCR. In the table there are 190,000 or so clones, 90% of which are singletons. In terms of age and location, participants ranged from roughly 18 to 90 years and lived in under 30 US areas. Cohorts were based on clinical histories the participants reported. The record originates from a study of blood T cell repertoires in COVID-19. Background on the study: The origin of the acute and convalescent COVID-19 samples was the United States, Italy and Spain.

This CDR3 has 14 amino acids. Trimming at V came to 3 bases and at J to 7 bases, leaving 6 bases not matched to a gene. In germline, CDR1 is SGHDN, CDR2 FVKESK. The sequencing sample was made of PBMCs or T cells enriched from blood (not recorded which). The J gene is TRBJ2-1, the V gene TRBV14; 7 positions match TRBD1. This sequence originates from a man younger than 40 who had recovered from COVID-19. CDR3 residues: CASSQQTGRNEQFF. The CDR3 nucleotides read TGTGCCAGCAGCCAGCAGACAGGGCGGAATGAGCAGTTCTTC.